The rows below give T cell receptor beta chains drawn from one sample of a study of T-cell memory formation after mild COVID-19. In TCRdb, the 5' RACE reads were re-called with MiXCR into one record per CDR3 protein. This table has 250,000 to 350,000 distinct CDR3 sequences, approximately 15% appearing once. The source material was PBMCs or a T cell subset sorted from them (not recorded which). The origin of the receptors is a man in his late teens or twenties who had mild COVID-19 (a few samples of this study predate the infection). Cell type and time point are not known. The CDR3 runs from the conserved cysteine through the conserved F or W. D genes are given only for firm matches. The size entry is marked missing in some rows and otherwise reads once, few, many or a size class.

TRBD2	TRBV20-1	few	TRBJ2-7	CSATGSSLVAGDYEQYF
NA	TRBV24-1	NA	TRBJ1-4	CATSDSTGGRHEKLFF
NA	TRBV9	NA	TRBJ1-3	CASSVGGGGNTIYF
NA	TRBV6-5	few	TRBJ1-6	CASSYSRGRPLHF
NA	TRBV12-3/TRBV12-4	NA	TRBJ2-7	CASSYQVPYEQYF
NA	TRBV5-1	many	TRBJ1-1	CASRAGHQNTEAFF
NA	TRBV20-1	few	TRBJ2-5	CSARDDIQETQYF
NA	TRBV27	NA	TRBJ1-5	CASSFAGGDQPQHF
NA	TRBV7-8	NA	TRBJ2-5	CASSPGVRRETQYF
TRBD1	TRBV20-1	once	TRBJ2-7	CSALIADRDFYEQYF
TRBD2	TRBV20-1	NA	TRBJ2-3	CSATRDGGGTDTQYF
NA	TRBV5-1	few	TRBJ2-3	CASSGMGGTDTQYF
NA	TRBV20-1	once	TRBJ2-7	CRAPDINYEQYF
NA	TRBV7-3	few	TRBJ2-1	CASSLTAIGGYEQFF
NA	TRBV7-3	many	TRBJ2-3	CASSLLGPTDTQYF
NA	TRBV4-2	NA	TRBJ2-3	CASSQDTSRGTDTQYF
NA	TRBV7-9	NA	TRBJ2-5	CASSLRGFPTSQETQYF
TRBD1	TRBV4-1	many	TRBJ1-6	CASSHGTGGSPLHF
NA	TRBV10-3	NA	TRBJ2-7	CAISSRYEQYF
NA	TRBV3-1	NA	TRBJ1-3	CASSQDPQPGNTIYF
TRBD2	TRBV5-1	few	TRBJ2-3	CASKLAGGDTDTQYF
NA	TRBV7-9	NA	TRBJ1-3	CASRGLASGNTIYF
NA	TRBV4-2	NA	TRBJ2-6	CASSHTGSGANVLTF
TRBD1	TRBV18	NA	TRBJ1-1	CASSPSQGTVLTEAFF
TRBD1	TRBV7-9	NA	TRBJ2-7	CASSRREGAQGDEQYF
NA	TRBV30	few	TRBJ2-3	CAWSLGGDTQYF
TRBD2	TRBV30	NA	TRBJ2-3	CAWSVGGAYTQYF
NA	TRBV7-9	few	TRBJ2-5	CASSSTGRYLIQETQYF
TRBD1	TRBV6-1	once	TRBJ1-6	CASRRGQYNSPLHF
NA	TRBV6-5	NA	TRBJ1-1	CASSKTGIFAQTGGTEAFF
NA	TRBV12-3/TRBV12-4	NA	TRBJ1-2	CASSLRAANYGYTF
TRBD1	TRBV20-1	NA	TRBJ2-1	CSARGSGYNEQFF
NA	TRBV7-9	NA	TRBJ2-1	CASSLALGPQGWEQFF
NA	TRBV29-1	NA	TRBJ2-7	CSVDAGYEQYF
NA	TRBV3-1	few	TRBJ2-1	CASSQENKNEQFF
NA	TRBV6-5	many	TRBJ2-3	CASSALSTDTQYF
NA	TRBV20-1	NA	TRBJ2-5	CSAGILEETQYF
NA	TRBV29-1	NA	TRBJ2-1	CSFGPQVDNEQFF
NA	TRBV7-3	many	TRBJ1-1	CASSSGRGEAFF
NA	TRBV7-2	few	TRBJ2-5	CASGWRQETQYF
NA	TRBV5-1	many	TRBJ2-5	CASSLAAEETQYF
NA	TRBV6-2/TRBV6-3	NA	TRBJ1-5	CASSGFNQPQHF